This T cell receptor (beta chain) stems from a study of T cells in Graves' hyperthyroidism and ophthalmopathy. Looking at the study overall: Peripheral blood was drawn at first diagnosis, prior to all treatment.

Calling Graves' hyperthyroidism stable meant ophthalmopathy did not progress within 18 months. PBMCs were collected from a roughly 9.7 ml volume of fresh peripheral blood. This clonotype was observed at least ten times. Antigen: not known. Trimming stripped 1 base from V and 9 bases from J, with 15 bases between. Germline lookup yields CDR1 SGHDN and CDR2 FVKESK. The CDR3 length is 14 residues. TCR beta CDR3 sequences were amplified from RNA transcripts. HTBI primers were employed in a first-round RT-PCR of the TCR CDR3. TCRdb passed the multiplex PCR reads through MiXCR, listing each CDR3 protein once. The table records some 460,000 distinct CDR3 sequences, about 15% of them present only once. The study, taken as a whole, reports: Before onset, ophthalmopathy was predicted by the model a median roughly 6.8 months earlier.

V gene TRBV14 combines with J gene TRBJ1-1, with no clear D. The TCR comes from a young woman with Graves' hyperthyroidism. Sequencing used blood. The CDR3 reads CASSQVSRPTKAFF. The CDR3 DNA reads TGTGCCAGCAGCCAAGTTTCACGGCCGACGAAAGCTTTCTTT.